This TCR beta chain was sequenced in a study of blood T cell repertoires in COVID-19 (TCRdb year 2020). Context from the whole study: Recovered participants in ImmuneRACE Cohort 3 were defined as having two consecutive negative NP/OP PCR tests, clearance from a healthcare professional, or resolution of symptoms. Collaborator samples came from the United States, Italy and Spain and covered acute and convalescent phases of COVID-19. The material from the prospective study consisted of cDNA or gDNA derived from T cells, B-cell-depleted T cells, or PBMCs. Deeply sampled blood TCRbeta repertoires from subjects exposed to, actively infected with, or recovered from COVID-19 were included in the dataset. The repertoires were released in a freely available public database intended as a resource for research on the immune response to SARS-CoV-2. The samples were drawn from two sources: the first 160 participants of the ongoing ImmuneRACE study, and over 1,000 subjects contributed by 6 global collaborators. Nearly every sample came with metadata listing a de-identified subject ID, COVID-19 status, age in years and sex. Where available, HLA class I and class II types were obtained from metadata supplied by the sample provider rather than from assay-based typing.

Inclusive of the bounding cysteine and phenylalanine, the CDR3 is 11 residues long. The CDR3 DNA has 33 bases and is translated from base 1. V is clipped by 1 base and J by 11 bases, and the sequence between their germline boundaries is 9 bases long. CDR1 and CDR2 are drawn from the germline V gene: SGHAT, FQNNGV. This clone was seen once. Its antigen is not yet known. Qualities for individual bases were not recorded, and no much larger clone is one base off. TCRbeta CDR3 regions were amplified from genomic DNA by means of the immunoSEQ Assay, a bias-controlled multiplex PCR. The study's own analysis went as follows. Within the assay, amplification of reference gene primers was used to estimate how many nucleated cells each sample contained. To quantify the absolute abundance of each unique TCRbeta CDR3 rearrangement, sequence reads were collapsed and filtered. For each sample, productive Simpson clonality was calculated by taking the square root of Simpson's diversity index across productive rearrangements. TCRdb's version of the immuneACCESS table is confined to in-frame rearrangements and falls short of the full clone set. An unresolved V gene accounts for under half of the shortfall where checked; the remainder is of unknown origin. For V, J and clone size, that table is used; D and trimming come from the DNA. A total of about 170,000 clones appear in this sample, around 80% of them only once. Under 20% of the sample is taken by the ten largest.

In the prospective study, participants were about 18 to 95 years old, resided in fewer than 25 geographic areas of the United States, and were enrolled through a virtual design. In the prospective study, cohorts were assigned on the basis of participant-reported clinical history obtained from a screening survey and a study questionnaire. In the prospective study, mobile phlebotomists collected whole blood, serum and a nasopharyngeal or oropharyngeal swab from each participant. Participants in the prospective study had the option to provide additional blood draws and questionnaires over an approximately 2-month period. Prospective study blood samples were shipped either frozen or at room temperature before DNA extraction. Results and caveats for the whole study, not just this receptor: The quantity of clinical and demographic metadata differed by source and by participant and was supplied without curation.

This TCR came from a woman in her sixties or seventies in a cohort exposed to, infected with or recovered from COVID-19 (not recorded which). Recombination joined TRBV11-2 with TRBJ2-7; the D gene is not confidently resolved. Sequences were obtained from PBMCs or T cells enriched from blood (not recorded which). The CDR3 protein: CASSLGSRKYF. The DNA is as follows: TGTGCCAGCAGCTTAGGATCGAGGAAGTACTTC.